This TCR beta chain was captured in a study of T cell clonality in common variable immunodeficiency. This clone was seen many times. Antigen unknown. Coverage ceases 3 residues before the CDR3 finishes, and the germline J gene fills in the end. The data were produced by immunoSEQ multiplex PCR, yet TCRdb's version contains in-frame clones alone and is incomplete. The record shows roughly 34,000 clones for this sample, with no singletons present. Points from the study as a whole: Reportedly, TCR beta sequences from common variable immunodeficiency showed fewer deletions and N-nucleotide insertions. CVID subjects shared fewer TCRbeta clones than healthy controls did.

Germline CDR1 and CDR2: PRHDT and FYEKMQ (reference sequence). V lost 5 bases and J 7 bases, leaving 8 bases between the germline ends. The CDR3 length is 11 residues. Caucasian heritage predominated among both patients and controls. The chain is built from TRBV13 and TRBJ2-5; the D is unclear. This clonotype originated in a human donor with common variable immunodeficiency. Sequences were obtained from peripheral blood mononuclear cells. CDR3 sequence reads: CASSIRGTQYF. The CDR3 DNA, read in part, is TGTGCCAGCAGCATACGAGGGACC. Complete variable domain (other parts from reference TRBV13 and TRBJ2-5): AAGVIQSPRHLIKEKRETATLKCYPIPRHDTVYWYQQGPGQDPQFLISFYEKMQSDKGSIPDRFSAQQFSDYHSELNMSSLELGDSALYFCASSIRGTQYFGPGTRLLVL.